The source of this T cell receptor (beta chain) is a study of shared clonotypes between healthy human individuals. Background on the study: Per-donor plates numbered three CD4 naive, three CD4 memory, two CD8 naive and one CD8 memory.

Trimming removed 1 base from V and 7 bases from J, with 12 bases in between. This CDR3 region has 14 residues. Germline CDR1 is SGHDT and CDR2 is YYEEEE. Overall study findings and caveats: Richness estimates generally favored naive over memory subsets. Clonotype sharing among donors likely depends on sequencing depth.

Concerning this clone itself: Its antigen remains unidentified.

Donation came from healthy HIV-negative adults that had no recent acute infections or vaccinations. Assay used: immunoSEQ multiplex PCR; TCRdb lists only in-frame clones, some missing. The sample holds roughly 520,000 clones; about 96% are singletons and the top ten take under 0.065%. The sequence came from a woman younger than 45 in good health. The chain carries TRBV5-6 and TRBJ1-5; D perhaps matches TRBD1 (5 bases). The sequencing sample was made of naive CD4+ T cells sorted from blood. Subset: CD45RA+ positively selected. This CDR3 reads CASSLRGGLQPQHF. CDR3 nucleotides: TGTGCCAGCAGCTTGCGGGGGGGGTTACAGCCCCAGCATTTT. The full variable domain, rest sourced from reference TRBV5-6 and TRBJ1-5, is DAGVTQSPTHLIKTRGQQVTLRCSPKSGHDTVSWYQQALGQGPQFIFQYYEEEERQRGNFPDRFSGHQFPNYSSELNVNALLLGDSALYLCASSLRGGLQPQHFGDGTRLSIL.